Described below is a single T cell receptor (beta chain) sequence and its context. What it binds is unknown. The sample belongs to a study of vaccination effects on CD4 cells after COVID-19. Looked up from germline, CDR1 is MDHEN and CDR2 is SYDVKM. The V end was cut by 4 bases, the J end by 2 bases, with 20 bases between. This CDR3 region has 17 residues. Viral peptide pool expansion of antigen-specific CD4+ T cells preceded sequencing in the ViraFEST assay. Cells that had been cultured for 10 days were the source of isolated CD4+ T cells. Vaccine recipients had no previous SARS-CoV-2 infection; their nucleocapsid antibodies were negative. Days 3 and 7 were when half the medium was replaced with IL-2 medium. Notes on the study in general: Healthy vaccinees had only 1 of 255 vaccine-induced clones cross-react with common cold coronaviruses. Early post-infection timepoints were absent, and convalescent patients were few.

The protocol was immunoSEQ multiplex PCR, while the TCRdb copy is restricted to in-frame clones and leaves out a portion. The table lists around 36,000 clones, more than 60% of them singletons, with 20% to 25% in the top ten. The J gene is TRBJ1-1, the V gene TRBV28; D gene ambiguous. Sequencing was performed on CD4+ T cells from PBMCs cultured with SARS-CoV-2 spike peptides, taken before COVID-19 vaccination. The TCR originated in a human donor who received a COVID-19 vaccine. The CDR3 DNA follows: TGTGCCAGCAGTTCAACTCGAGGACGGGGAGGAAACACTGAAGCTTTCTTT. The encoded protein is CASSSTRGRGGNTEAFF.